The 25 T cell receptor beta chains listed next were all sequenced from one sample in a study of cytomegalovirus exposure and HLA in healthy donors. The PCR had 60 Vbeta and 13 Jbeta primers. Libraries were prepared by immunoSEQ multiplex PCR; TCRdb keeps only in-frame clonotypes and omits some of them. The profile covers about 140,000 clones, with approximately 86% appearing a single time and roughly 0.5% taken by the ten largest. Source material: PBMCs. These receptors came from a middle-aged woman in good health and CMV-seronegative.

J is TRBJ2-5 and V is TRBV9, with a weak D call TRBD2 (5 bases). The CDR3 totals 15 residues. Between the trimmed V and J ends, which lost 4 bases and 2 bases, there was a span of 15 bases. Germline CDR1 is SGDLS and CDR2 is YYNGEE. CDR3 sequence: CASSQSGTQQETQYF. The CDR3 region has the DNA TGTGCCAGCAGCCAGAGCGGTACTCAACAAGAGACCCAGTACTTC.

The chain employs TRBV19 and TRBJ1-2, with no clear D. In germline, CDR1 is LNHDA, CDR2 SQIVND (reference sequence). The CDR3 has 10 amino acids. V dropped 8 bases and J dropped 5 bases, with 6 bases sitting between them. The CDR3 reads CASREYGYTF. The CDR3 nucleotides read TGTGCCAGTCGTGAGTATGGCTACACCTTC. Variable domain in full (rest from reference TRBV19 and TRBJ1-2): DGGITQSPKYLFRKEGQNVTLSCEQNLNHDAMYWYRQDPGQGLRLIYYSQIVNDFQKGDIAEGYSVSREKKESFPLTVTSAQKNPTAFYLCASREYGYTFGSGTRLTVV.

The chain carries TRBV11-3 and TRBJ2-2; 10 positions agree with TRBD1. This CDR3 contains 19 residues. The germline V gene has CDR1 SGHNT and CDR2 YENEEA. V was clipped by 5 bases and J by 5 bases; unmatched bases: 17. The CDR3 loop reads CASSHPSTGDRGGTGELFF. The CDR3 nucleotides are TGTGCCAGCAGCCACCCCTCGACCGGGGACAGGGGTGGGACCGGGGAGCTGTTTTTT.

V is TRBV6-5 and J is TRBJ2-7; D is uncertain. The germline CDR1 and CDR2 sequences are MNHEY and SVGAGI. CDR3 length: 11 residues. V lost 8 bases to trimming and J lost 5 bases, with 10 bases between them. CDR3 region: CASLGWDEQYF. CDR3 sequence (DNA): TGTGCCAGCCTAGGATGGGACGAGCAGTACTTC.

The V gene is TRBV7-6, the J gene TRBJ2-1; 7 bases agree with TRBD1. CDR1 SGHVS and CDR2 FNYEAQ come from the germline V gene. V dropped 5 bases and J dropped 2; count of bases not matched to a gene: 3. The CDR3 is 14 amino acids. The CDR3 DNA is TGTGCCAGCAGCCGAGGGGGCACCTACAATGAGCAGTTCTTC. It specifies CASSRGGTYNEQFF.

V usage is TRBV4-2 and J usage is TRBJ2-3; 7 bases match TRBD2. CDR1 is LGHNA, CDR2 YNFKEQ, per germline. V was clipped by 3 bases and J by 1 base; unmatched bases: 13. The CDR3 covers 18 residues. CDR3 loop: CASSHPFLAGEGTDTQYF. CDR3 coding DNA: TGTGCCAGCAGCCACCCGTTTTTGGCGGGAGAGGGCACAGATACGCAGTATTTT.

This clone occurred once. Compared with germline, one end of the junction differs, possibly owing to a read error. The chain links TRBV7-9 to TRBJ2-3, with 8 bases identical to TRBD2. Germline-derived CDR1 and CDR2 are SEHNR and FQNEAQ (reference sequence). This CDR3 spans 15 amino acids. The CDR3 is CSSSLAGGTTDTQYF. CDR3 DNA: TGTTCCAGCAGCTTGGCGGGGGGCACCACAGATACGCAGTATTTT.

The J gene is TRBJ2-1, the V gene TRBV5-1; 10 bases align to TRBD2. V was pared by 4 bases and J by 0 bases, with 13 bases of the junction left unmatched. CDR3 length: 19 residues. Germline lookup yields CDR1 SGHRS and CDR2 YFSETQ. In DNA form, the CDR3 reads TGCGCCAGCAGCCCGCACCTGAGACTAGCGGGTGACTCCTACAATGAGCAGTTCTTC. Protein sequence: CASSPHLRLAGDSYNEQFF.

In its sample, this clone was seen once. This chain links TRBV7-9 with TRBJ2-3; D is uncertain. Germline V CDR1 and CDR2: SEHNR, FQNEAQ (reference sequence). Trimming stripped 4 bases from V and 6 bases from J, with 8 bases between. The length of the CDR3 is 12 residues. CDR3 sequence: CASSSSEDTQYF. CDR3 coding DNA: TGTGCCAGCAGCTCGAGCGAGGATACGCAGTATTTT.

In nucleotides, the CDR3 is TGTGCCAGCAGCCCCAGACTCCCGACTAGCGAGGTGGTGCAGTACTTC. Its translation: CASSPRLPTSEVVQYF. The V gene is TRBV7-9, the J gene TRBJ2-7; 8 nucleotides agree with TRBD2. The CDR3 has 16 residues. The V gene's germline CDR1 is SEHNR and CDR2 FQNEAQ (reference sequence). Trimming removed 5 bases from V and 9 bases from J; junction bases left unmatched: 18.

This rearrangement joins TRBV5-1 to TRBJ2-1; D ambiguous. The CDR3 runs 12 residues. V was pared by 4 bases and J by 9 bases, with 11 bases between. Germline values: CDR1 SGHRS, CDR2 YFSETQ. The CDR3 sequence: CASSAFNGEQFF. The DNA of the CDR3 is TGCGCCAGCAGCGCATTTAACGGTGAGCAGTTCTTC. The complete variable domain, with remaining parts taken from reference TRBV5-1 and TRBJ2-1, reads KAGVTQTPRYLIKTRGQQVTLSCSPISGHRSVSWYQQTPGQGLQFLFEYFSETQRNKGNFPGRFSGRQFSNSRSEMNVSTLELGDSALYLCASSAFNGEQFFGPGTRLTVL.

The CDR3 loop is CASSSRTGGGDEQYF. The CDR3 DNA reads as TGTGCCAGCAGCTCACGTACGGGAGGGGGAGACGAGCAGTACTTC. The V call is TRBV5-4, the J call TRBJ2-7; TRBD2 agrees at 8 bases. CDR1 and CDR2 from the germline V gene are SGHNT and YYREEE (reference sequence). The CDR3 loop spans 15 amino acids. V lost 3 bases, J lost 5 bases, and 10 bases stayed unmatched.

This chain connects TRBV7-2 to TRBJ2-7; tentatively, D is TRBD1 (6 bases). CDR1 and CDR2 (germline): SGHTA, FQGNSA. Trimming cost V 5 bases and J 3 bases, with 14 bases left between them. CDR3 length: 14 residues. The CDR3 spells CASSAQGIGYEQYF. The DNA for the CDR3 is TGTGCCAGCAGCGCACAGGGAATCGGCTACGAGCAGTACTTC. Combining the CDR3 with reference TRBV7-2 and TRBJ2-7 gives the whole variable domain GAGVSQSPSNKVTEKGKDVELRCDPISGHTALYWYRQSLGQGLEFLIYFQGNSAPDKSGLPSDRFSAERTGGSVSTLTIQRTQQEDSAVYLCASSAQGIGYEQYFGPGTRLTVT.

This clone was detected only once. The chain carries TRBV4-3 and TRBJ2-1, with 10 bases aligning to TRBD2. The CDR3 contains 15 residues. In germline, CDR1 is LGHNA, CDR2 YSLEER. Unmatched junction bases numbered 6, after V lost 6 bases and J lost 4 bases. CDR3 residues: CASSDRTSGYNEQFF. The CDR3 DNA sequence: TGCGCCAGCAGTGATCGGACTAGCGGATACAATGAGCAGTTCTTC.

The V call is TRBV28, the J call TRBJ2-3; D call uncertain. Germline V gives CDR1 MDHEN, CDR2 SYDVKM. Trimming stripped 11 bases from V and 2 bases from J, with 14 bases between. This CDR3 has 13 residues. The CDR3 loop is CAGEYRNTDTQYF. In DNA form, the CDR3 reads TGTGCCGGAGAGTATAGAAACACAGATACGCAGTATTTT.

CDR3 residues: CASSYWTSGHYEQYF. CDR3 sequence (DNA): TGTGCCAGCAGTTACTGGACTAGCGGACACTACGAGCAGTACTTC. The chain recombines TRBV6-5 with TRBJ2-7, with 10 bases aligning to TRBD2. With V trimmed by 1 base and J by 3 bases, 3 bases remained unmatched. CDR1 and CDR2 from the germline V gene are MNHEY and SVGAGI. The CDR3 is 15 residues long.

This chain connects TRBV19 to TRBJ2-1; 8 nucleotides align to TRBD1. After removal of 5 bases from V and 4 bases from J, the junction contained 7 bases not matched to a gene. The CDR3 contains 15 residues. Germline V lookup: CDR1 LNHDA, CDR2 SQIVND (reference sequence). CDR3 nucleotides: TGTGCCAGTAGTCAGGACAGGGTTGGATACAATGAGCAGTTCTTC. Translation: CASSQDRVGYNEQFF.

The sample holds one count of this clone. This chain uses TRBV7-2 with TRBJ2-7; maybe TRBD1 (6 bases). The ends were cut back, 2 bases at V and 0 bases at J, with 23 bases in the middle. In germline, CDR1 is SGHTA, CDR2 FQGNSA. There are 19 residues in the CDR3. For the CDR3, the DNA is TGTGCCAGCAGCTTACGTCCAAATATCGGCGCAGGGGCCTCCTACGAGCAGTACTTC. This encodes CASSLRPNIGAGASYEQYF.

The CDR3 loop is CASSLTGVNTEAFF. The DNA for the CDR3 is TGTGCCAGCAGCTTGACAGGGGTGAACACTGAAGCTTTCTTT. The rearrangement joins TRBV11-3 to TRBJ1-1, with 8 bases that match TRBD1. The CDR3 has 14 amino acids. Germline values: CDR1 SGHNT, CDR2 YENEEA. The V gene end was trimmed by 3 bases and the J gene end by 0 bases; junction bases not matched to a gene: 0. Complete variable domain (other parts from reference TRBV11-3 and TRBJ1-1): EAGVVQSPRYKIIEKKQPVAFWCNPISGHNTLYWYLQNLGQGPELLIRYENEEAVDDSQLPKDRFSAERLKGVDSTLKIQPAELGDSAVYLCASSLTGVNTEAFFGQGTRLTVV.

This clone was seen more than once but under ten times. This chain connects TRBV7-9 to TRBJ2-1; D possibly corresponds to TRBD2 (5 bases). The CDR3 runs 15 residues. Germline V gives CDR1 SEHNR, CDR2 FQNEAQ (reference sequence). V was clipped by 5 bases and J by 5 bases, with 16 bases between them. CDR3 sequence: CASSPKVRVNNEQFF. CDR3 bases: TGTGCCAGCAGCCCGAAGGTGCGGGTGAACAATGAGCAGTTCTTC.

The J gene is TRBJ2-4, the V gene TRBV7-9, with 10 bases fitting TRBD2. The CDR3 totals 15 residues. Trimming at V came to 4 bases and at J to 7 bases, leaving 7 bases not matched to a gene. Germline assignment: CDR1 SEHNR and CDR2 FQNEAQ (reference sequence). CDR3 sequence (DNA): TGTGCCAGCAGCTCCAGACTAGCGGGTAATAACATTCAGTACTTC. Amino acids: CASSSRLAGNNIQYF.

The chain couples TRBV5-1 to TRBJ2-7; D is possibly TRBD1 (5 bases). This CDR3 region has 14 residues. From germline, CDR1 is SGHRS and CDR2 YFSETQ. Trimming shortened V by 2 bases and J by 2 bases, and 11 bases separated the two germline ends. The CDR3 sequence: CASSFDSPPYEQYF. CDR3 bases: TGCGCCAGCAGCTTTGACAGTCCCCCCTACGAGCAGTACTTC.

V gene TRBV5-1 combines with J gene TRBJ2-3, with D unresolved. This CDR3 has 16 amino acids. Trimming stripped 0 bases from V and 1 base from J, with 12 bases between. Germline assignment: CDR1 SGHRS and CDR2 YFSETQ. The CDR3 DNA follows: TGCGCCAGCAGCTTGGCTGGCGGCCCCCGCACAGATACGCAGTATTTT. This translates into CASSLAGGPRTDTQYF.

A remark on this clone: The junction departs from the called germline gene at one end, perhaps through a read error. The CDR3 nucleotides read TGTGCCGGCAGCGAAGGGGGCGCAGACACCGGGGAGCTGTTTTTT. Translation: CAGSEGGADTGELFF. This sequence joins TRBV6-4 and TRBJ2-2; 7 bases agree with TRBD1. This CDR3 contains 15 residues. Germline CDR1 and CDR2: MRHNA and SNTAGT.

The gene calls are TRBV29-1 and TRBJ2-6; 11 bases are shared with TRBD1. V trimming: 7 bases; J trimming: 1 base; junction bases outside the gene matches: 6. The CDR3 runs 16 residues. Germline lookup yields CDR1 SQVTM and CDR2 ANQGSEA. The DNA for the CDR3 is TGCAGCGCCCAAGGACAGGGGGCATCTGGGGCCAACGTCCTGACTTTC. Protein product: CSAQGQGASGANVLTF.